Below, 11 T cell receptor beta chains from the same sample are listed, as sequenced in a study of T cells in Graves' hyperthyroidism and ophthalmopathy. RNA transcripts served as the template for amplifying TCR beta CDR3 regions. Carried out on the TCR CDR3, a first-round RT-PCR used the HTBI primer set. TCRdb processed the multiplex PCR reads anew with MiXCR; each CDR3 protein has one entry. The table records fewer than 550,000 distinct CDR3 sequences, approximately 25% of them present only once. Source material: blood. Every receptor here comes from a woman between 25 and 40 years old with Graves' ophthalmopathy.

This clonotype occurred many times. This chain joins TRBV3-1 and TRBJ1-2, with D maybe TRBD1 (6 bases). Germline V CDR1 and CDR2: LGHDT, YNNKEL (reference sequence). V was pared by 2 bases and J by 2 bases, with 9 bases between. This CDR3 is 14 amino acids long. The CDR3 DNA sequence: TGTGCCAGCAGCCAATTACAGGGAAACTATGGCTACACCTTC. Translated: CASSQLQGNYGYTF.

This sequence joins TRBV12-3 or TRBV12-4 and TRBJ1-3, with 7 bases identical to TRBD1. J was trimmed by 0 bases and V by 5 bases; bases with no gene match: 7. CDR3 length: 16 residues. The CDR3 DNA sequence: TGTGCCAGCAGTCCCACAGGGGTCTACTCTGGAAACACCATATATTTT. Its translation is CASSPTGVYSGNTIYF.

The rearrangement uses TRBV24-1 and TRBJ1-2; TRBD1 aligns across 8 bases. The V gene end was trimmed by 4 bases and the J gene end by 6 bases; junction bases not matched to a gene: 9. This CDR3 comprises 15 residues. The germline gives CDR1 KGHDR, CDR2 SFDVKD. The CDR3 DNA reads as TGTGCCACCAGTGACTGGACAGGGCAATTGGATGGCTACACCTTC. As protein: CATSDWTGQLDGYTF.

This clonotype occurred many times. The chain joins TRBV27 to TRBJ2-5; D perhaps matches TRBD2 (6 bases). V lost 0 bases and J lost 5, with 13 bases in between. This CDR3 is built from 15 residues. The V gene's germline CDR1 is MNHEY and CDR2 SMNVEV (reference sequence). The CDR3 DNA reads as TGTGCCAGCAGTTTATCGGGGCTAGCGATCGAGACCCAGTACTTC. Encoded protein: CASSLSGLAIETQYF.

This clonotype was picked up many times. The chain combines TRBV27 with TRBJ2-5, with 9 bases fitting TRBD2. The germline V gene encodes CDR1 MNHEY and CDR2 SMNVEV (reference sequence). The J segment lost 2 bases and the V segment lost 3 bases, leaving 4 bases of the junction unmatched. The CDR3 has 15 amino acids. The CDR3 loop reads CASSFRRGGQETQYF. CDR3 DNA sequence: TGTGCCAGCAGTTTCCGGCGGGGGGGACAAGAGACCCAGTACTTC.

This clonotype was seen a few times. V usage is TRBV27 and J usage is TRBJ1-2; TRBD1 aligns across 9 bases. Per germline, CDR1 MNHEY and CDR2 SMNVEV (reference sequence). The CDR3 is made up of 15 amino acids. V lost 5 bases to trimming and J lost 8 bases; unmatched junction nucleotides: 12. The CDR3 DNA is TGTGCCAGCAGTCCATGGACAGGGGAATTGCACGGCTACACCTTC. Its protein is CASSPWTGELHGYTF.

This clonotype was picked up many times. This rearrangement joins TRBV29-1 to TRBJ1-3; D call uncertain. V dropped 5 bases and J dropped 4 bases, with 12 bases sitting between them. Germline loops: CDR1 SQVTM, CDR2 ANQGSEA. The CDR3 loop spans 13 amino acids. The CDR3 DNA reads TGCAGCGTTTGGTTAGAATCAGGAAACACCATATATTTT. Residues: CSVWLESGNTIYF.

This clonotype was recorded at least ten times. The CDR3 bases are TGTGCCAGCAGTTTACAGCGGCATAGCTACACCTTC. Encoded protein: CASSLQRHSYTF. The chain recombines TRBV28 with TRBJ1-2; no firm D call. CDR1 MDHEN and CDR2 SYDVKM come from the germline V gene. Trimming shortened V by 2 bases and J by 9 bases, and 10 bases separated the two germline ends. This CDR3 region has 12 residues.

This clonotype was detected ten times or more. The genes are TRBV30 and TRBJ1-5, with D unresolved. CDR3 size: 13 residues. The V and J ends lost 4 bases and 0 bases respectively, with 7 bases between them. Germline values: CDR1 GTSNPN, CDR2 SVGIG (reference sequence). In DNA form, the CDR3 reads TGTGCCTGGAATAGTAATAGCAATCAGCCCCAGCATTTT. Protein sequence: CAWNSNSNQPQHF.

To note about this clonotype: An end of the junction differs from the germline gene, which may be a read error. The chain employs TRBV11-2 and TRBJ1-1; no clear D gene. The CDR3 has 14 amino acids. Germline-derived CDR1 and CDR2 are SGHAT and FQNNGV. CDR3 nucleotide sequence: TGTGCCAGCAGGCTAAACACGGTGAACACTGATGCTTTCTTT. Its protein product is CASRLNTVNTDAFF.

This clonotype occurred a few times. One junction end disagrees with the germline gene, perhaps due to a read error. This chain uses TRBV12-3 or TRBV12-4 with TRBJ1-2; D is undetermined. CDR3 size: 11 residues. The CDR3 nucleotides read TGTGCCGGCAGTTACAAGGTGGGCTACACCTTC. It codes for CAGSYKVGYTF.